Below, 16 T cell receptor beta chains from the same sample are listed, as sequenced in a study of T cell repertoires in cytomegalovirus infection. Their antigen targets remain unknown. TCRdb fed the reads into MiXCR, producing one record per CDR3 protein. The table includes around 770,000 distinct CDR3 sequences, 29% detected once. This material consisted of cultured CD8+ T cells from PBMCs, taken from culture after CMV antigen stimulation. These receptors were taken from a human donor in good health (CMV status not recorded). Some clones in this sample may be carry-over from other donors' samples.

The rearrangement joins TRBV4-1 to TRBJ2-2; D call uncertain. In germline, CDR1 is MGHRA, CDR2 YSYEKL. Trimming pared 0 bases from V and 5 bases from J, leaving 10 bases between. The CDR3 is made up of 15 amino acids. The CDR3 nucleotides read TGCGCCAGCAGCCAAGACCGCCCTTCAACCGGGGAGCTGTTTTTT. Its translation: CASSQDRPSTGELFF.

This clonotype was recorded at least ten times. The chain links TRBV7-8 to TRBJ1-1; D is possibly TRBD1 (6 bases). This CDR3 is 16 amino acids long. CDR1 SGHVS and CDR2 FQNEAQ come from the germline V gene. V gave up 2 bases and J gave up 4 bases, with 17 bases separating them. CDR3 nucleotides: TGTGCCAGCAGCTTACACTGGAAGGGGACACCCACTGAAGCTTTCTTT. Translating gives CASSLHWKGTPTEAFF.

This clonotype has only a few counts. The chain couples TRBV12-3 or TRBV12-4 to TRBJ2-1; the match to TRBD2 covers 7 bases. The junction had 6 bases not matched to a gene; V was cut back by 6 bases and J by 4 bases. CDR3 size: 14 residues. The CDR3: CASRGGAGYNEQFF. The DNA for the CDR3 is TGTGCCAGCAGGGGAGGGGCGGGATACAATGAGCAGTTCTTC.

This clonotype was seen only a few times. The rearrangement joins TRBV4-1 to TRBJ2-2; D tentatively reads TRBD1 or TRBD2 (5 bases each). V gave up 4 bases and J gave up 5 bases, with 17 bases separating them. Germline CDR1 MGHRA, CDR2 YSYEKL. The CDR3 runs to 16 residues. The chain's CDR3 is CASSLPLERGTGELFF. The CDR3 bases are TGCGCCAGCAGCCTTCCACTAGAGAGGGGTACCGGGGAGCTGTTTTTT.

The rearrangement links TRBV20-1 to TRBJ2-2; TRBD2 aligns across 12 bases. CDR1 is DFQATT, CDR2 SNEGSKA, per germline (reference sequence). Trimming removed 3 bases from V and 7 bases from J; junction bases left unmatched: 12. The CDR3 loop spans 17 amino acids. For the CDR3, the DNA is TGCAGTGCTAGCGATATCCCTAGCGGGGGGGCCCACGGGGAGCTGTTTTTT. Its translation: CSASDIPSGGAHGELFF.

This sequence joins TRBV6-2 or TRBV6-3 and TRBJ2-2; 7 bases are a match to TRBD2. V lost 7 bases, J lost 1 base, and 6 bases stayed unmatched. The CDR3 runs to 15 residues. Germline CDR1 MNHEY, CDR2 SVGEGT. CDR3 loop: CASNGLDRNTGELFF. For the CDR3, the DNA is TGTGCCAGCAACGGACTAGATAGGAACACCGGGGAGCTGTTTTTT.

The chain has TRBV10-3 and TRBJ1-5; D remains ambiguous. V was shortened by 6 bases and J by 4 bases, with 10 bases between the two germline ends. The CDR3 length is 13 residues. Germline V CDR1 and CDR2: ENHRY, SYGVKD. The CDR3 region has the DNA TGTGCCATCAGGGACGTCGGTAATCAGCCCCAGCATTTT. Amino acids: CAIRDVGNQPQHF.

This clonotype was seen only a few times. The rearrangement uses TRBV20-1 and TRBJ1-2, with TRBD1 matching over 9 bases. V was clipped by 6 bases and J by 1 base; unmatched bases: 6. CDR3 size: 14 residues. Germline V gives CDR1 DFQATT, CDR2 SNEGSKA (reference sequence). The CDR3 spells CSAGRGQGNYGYTF. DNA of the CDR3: TGCAGTGCCGGCCGGGGACAGGGTAACTATGGCTACACCTTC.

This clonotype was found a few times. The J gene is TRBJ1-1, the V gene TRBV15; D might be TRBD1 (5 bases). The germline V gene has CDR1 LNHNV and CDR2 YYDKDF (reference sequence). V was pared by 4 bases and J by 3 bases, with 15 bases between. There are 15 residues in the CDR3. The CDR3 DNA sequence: TGTGCCACCAGCACCGACCGACAGACCTACACTGAAGCTTTCTTT. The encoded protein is CATSTDRQTYTEAFF.

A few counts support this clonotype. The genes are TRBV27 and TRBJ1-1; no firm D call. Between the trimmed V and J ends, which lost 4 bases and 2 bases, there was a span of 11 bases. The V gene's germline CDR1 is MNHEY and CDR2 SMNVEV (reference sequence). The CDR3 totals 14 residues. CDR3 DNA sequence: TGTGCCAGCAGTTCCCGGGGTCCTAACACTGAAGCTTTCTTT. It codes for CASSSRGPNTEAFF.

Here the CDR3 DNA reads TGTGCCAGCACCCCCTTGGGACAGGGGGACCAGCCCCAGCATTTT. Translating it yields CASTPLGQGDQPQHF. V usage is TRBV6-2 or TRBV6-3 and J usage is TRBJ1-5, with 11 bases lining up with TRBD1. Germline V CDR1 and CDR2: MNHEY, SVGEGT. The CDR3 runs 15 residues. After removal of 7 bases from V and 7 bases from J, the junction contained 9 bases not matched to a gene.

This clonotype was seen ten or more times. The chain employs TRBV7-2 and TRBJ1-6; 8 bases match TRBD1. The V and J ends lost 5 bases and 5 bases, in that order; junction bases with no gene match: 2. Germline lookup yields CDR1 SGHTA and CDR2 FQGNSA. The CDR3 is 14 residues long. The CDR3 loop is CASSQDRDNSPLHF. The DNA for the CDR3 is TGTGCCAGCAGCCAGGACAGGGATAATTCACCCCTCCACTTT. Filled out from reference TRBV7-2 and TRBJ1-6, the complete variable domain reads GAGVSQSPSNKVTEKGKDVELRCDPISGHTALYWYRQSLGQGLEFLIYFQGNSAPDKSGLPSDRFSAERTGGSVSTLTIQRTQQEDSAVYLCASSQDRDNSPLHFGNGTRLTVT.

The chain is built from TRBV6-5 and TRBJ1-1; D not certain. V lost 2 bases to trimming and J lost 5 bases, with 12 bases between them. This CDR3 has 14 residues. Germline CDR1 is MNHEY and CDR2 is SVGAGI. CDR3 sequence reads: CASSYNEGWTEAFF. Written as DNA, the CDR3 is TGTGCCAGCAGTTACAATGAGGGTTGGACTGAAGCTTTCTTT.

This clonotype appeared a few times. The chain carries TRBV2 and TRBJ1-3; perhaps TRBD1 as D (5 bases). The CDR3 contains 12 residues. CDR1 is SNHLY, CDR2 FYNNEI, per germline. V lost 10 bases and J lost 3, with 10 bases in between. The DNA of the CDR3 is TGTGCCATCGCGGGACTTGGAAACACCATATATTTT. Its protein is CAIAGLGNTIYF.

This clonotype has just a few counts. The CDR3 nucleotides read TGTGCCAGCAGTACGGGACTAGCGGGGGGGCCGACCTACGAGCAGTACTTC. Its protein is CASSTGLAGGPTYEQYF. The rearrangement uses TRBV27 and TRBJ2-7; 16 nucleotides agree with TRBD2. This CDR3 comprises 17 residues. Per the germline V gene, CDR1 is MNHEY and CDR2 is SMNVEV (reference sequence). The junction had 6 bases not matched to a gene; V was cut back by 5 bases and J by 2 bases.

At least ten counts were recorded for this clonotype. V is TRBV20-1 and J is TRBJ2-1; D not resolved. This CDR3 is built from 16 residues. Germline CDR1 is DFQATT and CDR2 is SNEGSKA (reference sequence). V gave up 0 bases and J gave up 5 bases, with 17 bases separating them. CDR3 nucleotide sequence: TGCAGTGCTAGAGATCTTAGGGCTAGTAGGAACAATGAGCAGTTCTTC. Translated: CSARDLRASRNNEQFF.